This passage covers 5 T cell receptor beta chains from one sample sequenced in a study of regulatory T cells in long-lasting Graves disease. Investigators prepared the TCR beta libraries by applying iRepertoire HTBI primers and Arm-PCR of CDR3 regions. Using its own MiXCR run on the multiplex PCR reads, TCRdb lists one record per CDR3 protein. The sample yields 310,000 or so distinct CDR3 sequences, under 25% seen once. Indicated time point: persistent/refractory GD, antithyroid drugs over 5 years with positive TRAb. Following extraction of RNA from PBMCs, that RNA was used to make the TCR library. The source was peripheral blood mononuclear cells (PBMCs), collected when the disease was refractory, from a patient treated with antithyroid drugs. These receptor sequences come from a female donor with Graves disease.

This clonotype was observed at least ten times. This sequence joins TRBV25-1 and TRBJ1-1; 11 bases map to TRBD1. Trimming at V came to 7 bases and at J to 4 bases, leaving 14 bases not matched to a gene. Per the germline V gene, CDR1 is MGHDK and CDR2 is SYGVNS. This CDR3 is 17 amino acids long. CDR3 coding DNA: TGTGCCAGCATCCCCAGCACCGGGACAGGGGGGGCCACTGAAGCTTTCTTT. It codes for CASIPSTGTGGATEAFF. The variable domain in full, completed from reference TRBV25-1 and TRBJ1-1, reads EADIYQTPRYLVIGTGKKITLECSQTMGHDKMYWYQQDPGMELHLIHYSYGVNSTEKGDLSSESTVSRIRTEHFPLTLESARPSHTSQYLCASIPSTGTGGATEAFFGQGTRLTVV.

This sequence joins TRBV20-1 and TRBJ2-1, with 9 bases fitting TRBD2. V shed 3 bases, J shed 10 bases, and the junction held 16 bases outside the gene matches. The CDR3 contains 16 residues. Germline values: CDR1 DFQATT, CDR2 SNEGSKA (reference sequence). CDR3 sequence (DNA): TGCAGTGCTAGCGGGTCGCCTAGCGGGAAAGCACAGGAGCAGTTCTTC. Translated: CSASGSPSGKAQEQFF.

There are a few counts of this clonotype. The chain couples TRBV6-1 to TRBJ2-7, with D maybe TRBD1 (7 bases). The CDR3 extends over 13 amino acids. Trimming took 8 bases from V and 5 from J, leaving 16 bases between them. Looked up from germline, CDR1 is MNHNS and CDR2 is SASEGT. The DNA of the CDR3 is TGTGCCAGCGAGACAGGGTCGGGGGACGAGCAGTACTTC. This translates into CASETGSGDEQYF.

This clonotype was recorded at least ten times. V gene TRBV28 combines with J gene TRBJ1-2; 8 nucleotides agree with TRBD1. Per the germline V gene, CDR1 is MDHEN and CDR2 is SYDVKM. The ends lost 5 bases at V and 3 bases at J; junction bases unmatched: 8. The CDR3 spans 15 residues. The CDR3 protein is CASSPPDRAYYGYTF. The CDR3 DNA reads TGTGCCAGCAGTCCACCGGACAGGGCCTACTATGGCTACACCTTC.

The V and J genes are TRBV10-3 and TRBJ2-5, with no clear D. The CDR3 extends over 12 amino acids. V was clipped by 4 bases and J by 5 bases, with 8 bases between them. Germline V gives CDR1 ENHRY, CDR2 SYGVKD. CDR3 sequence: CAISGSRETQYF. DNA of the CDR3: TGTGCCATCAGTGGTAGTAGGGAGACCCAGTACTTC.